A single sample is the source of the 23 T cell receptor beta chains below, sequenced in a study of cytomegalovirus exposure and HLA in healthy donors. It was with 60 Vbeta and 13 Jbeta primers that the PCR ran. Libraries were prepared by immunoSEQ multiplex PCR; TCRdb keeps only in-frame clonotypes and omits some of them. The sample contains 100,000 to 140,000 clones, roughly 76% of which appear only once. The specimen sequenced was PBMCs. The receptors come from a man aged 18 to 29 in good health and CMV-seronegative.

The chain has TRBV6-4 and TRBJ1-5, with TRBD1 matching 8 bases. CDR1 MRHNA and CDR2 SNTAGT come from the germline V gene. There are 13 residues in the CDR3. Losses at the gene ends were 3 bases for V and 7 bases for J; bases not matched to a gene: 2. The CDR3: CASSEQGGQPQHF. The CDR3 region has the DNA TGTGCCAGCAGTGAACAGGGGGGCCAGCCCCAGCATTTT.

This chain uses TRBV2 with TRBJ2-3, with 12 bases fitting TRBD1. The CDR3 spans 15 residues. Germline V gene lookup returns CDR1 SNHLY and CDR2 FYNNEI. With V trimmed by 6 bases and J by 6 bases, 7 bases remained unmatched. Here the CDR3 reads CASSVGTGGSDTQYF. In DNA, the CDR3 is TGTGCCAGCAGCGTCGGGACAGGGGGCTCCGATACGCAGTATTTT.

The DNA for the CDR3 is TGTGCCAGCAGTGCGTACAGGGATAGAAGGGAGGGCTACACCTTC. Residues: CASSAYRDRREGYTF. V is TRBV6-1 and J is TRBJ1-2; D possibly corresponds to TRBD1 (6 bases). The CDR3 covers 15 residues. Deletions cut 4 bases from V and 8 bases from J, with 20 bases between. Germline V gene lookup returns CDR1 MNHNS and CDR2 SASEGT.

The chain uses TRBV5-1 and TRBJ2-1; TRBD2 agrees at 11 bases. Germline V lookup: CDR1 SGHRS, CDR2 YFSETQ. The V and J ends lost 4 bases and 4 bases, in that order; junction bases with no gene match: 7. This CDR3 region has 16 residues. The CDR3 nucleotides read TGCGCCAGCAGCCCAACTACTAGCGGGGGATACAATGAGCAGTTCTTC. Residues: CASSPTTSGGYNEQFF. The variable domain in full, with the rest retrieved from reference TRBV5-1 and TRBJ2-1, is KAGVTQTPRYLIKTRGQQVTLSCSPISGHRSVSWYQQTPGQGLQFLFEYFSETQRNKGNFPGRFSGRQFSNSRSEMNVSTLELGDSALYLCASSPTTSGGYNEQFFGPGTRLTVL.

In its sample, this clone was seen once. The gene calls are TRBV7-3 and TRBJ2-6; maybe TRBD2 (6 bases). Germline CDR1 reads SGHTA; CDR2 reads FQGTGA. V dropped 4 bases and J dropped 5 bases, with 15 bases sitting between them. The CDR3 extends over 16 amino acids. For the CDR3, the DNA is TGTGCCAGCAGCTCCGCGGGCGGGGTATGGGCCAACGTCCTGACTTTC. It encodes CASSSAGGVWANVLTF.

The chain employs TRBV2 and TRBJ1-2; D call uncertain. Germline CDR1 reads SNHLY; CDR2 reads FYNNEI. The V gene lost 3 bases and the J gene lost 4 bases, with 12 bases spanning the gap. This CDR3 contains 14 residues. CDR3 nucleotides: TGTGCCAGCAGTGACAGATTCTTATCCTATGGCTACACCTTC. Amino acids: CASSDRFLSYGYTF.

This clone came up a few times. V usage is TRBV6-5 and J usage is TRBJ1-2; no reliable D call. The germline V gene encodes CDR1 MNHEY and CDR2 SVGAGI. The ends were cut back, 6 bases at V and 3 bases at J, with 11 bases in the middle. The CDR3 covers 13 residues. The CDR3 bases are TGTGCCAGCAGCTTCAGGACTTACTATGGCTACACCTTC. Translated: CASSFRTYYGYTF.

V usage is TRBV2 and J usage is TRBJ2-5; 8 positions match TRBD1. Germline V CDR1 and CDR2: SNHLY, FYNNEI. This CDR3 contains 13 residues. J lost 2 bases, V lost 5 bases, and 1 base had no gene match. CDR3 nucleotides: TGTGCCAGCAGTAGGGACAGGCAAGAGACCCAGTACTTC. Protein: CASSRDRQETQYF.

The genes are TRBV5-8 and TRBJ2-3; 7 bases align to TRBD1. Germline lookup yields CDR1 SGHTS and CDR2 YDEGEE. V lost 4 bases and J lost 3; bases outside the gene matches: 5. The CDR3 spans 14 residues. The CDR3 DNA reads TGTGCCAGCAGCACGGGACAGTTAACAGATACGCAGTATTTT. Its protein is CASSTGQLTDTQYF.

The chain recombines TRBV23-1 with TRBJ2-5; TRBD2 matches at 7 bases. TRBV23-1 is an ORF, and what it does is uncertain. Trimming at V came to 7 bases and at J to 4 bases, leaving 9 bases not matched to a gene. The CDR3 sequence is 14 residues long. CDR3 residues: CASTGEGEGETQYF. The CDR3 DNA reads as TGCGCCAGCACCGGGGAAGGGGAGGGAGAGACCCAGTACTTC.

This clone has only a few counts. The gene calls are TRBV6-5 and TRBJ1-1, with D uncertain. Germline V gives CDR1 MNHEY, CDR2 SVGAGI. The V gene lost 8 bases and the J gene lost 8 bases, with 18 bases spanning the gap. The CDR3 sequence is 13 residues long. This CDR3 is CASRRQGSAEAFF. CDR3 nucleotides: TGTGCCAGCCGCCGTCAAGGGAGTGCCGAAGCTTTCTTT.

The chain couples TRBV7-8 to TRBJ1-1; D might be TRBD1 (5 bases). This CDR3 is 14 amino acids long. CDR1 and CDR2 (germline): SGHVS, FQNEAQ. V was trimmed by 6 bases and J by 5 bases, leaving 16 bases between them. The CDR3 region has the DNA TGTGCCAGCAGGAGTCAGGGAGGGGATACTGAAGCTTTCTTT. Protein product: CASRSQGGDTEAFF.

The V call is TRBV6-1, the J call TRBJ1-4; D unclear. Trimming pared 0 bases from V and 0 bases from J, leaving 14 bases between. The CDR3 sequence is 18 residues long. CDR1 and CDR2 (germline): MNHNS, SASEGT. CDR3 residues: CASSEAWSRFATNEKLFF. The CDR3 DNA is TGTGCCAGCAGTGAAGCGTGGTCCAGGTTTGCAACTAATGAAAAACTGTTTTTT.

CDR3 coding DNA: TGTGCCAGCTCACCATCTAGCGGGGTCACCGGGGAGCTGTTTTTT. This codes for CASSPSSGVTGELFF. This rearrangement joins TRBV18 to TRBJ2-2; 9 bases fit TRBD2. CDR3 length equals 15 residues. Germline V gene lookup returns CDR1 KGHSH and CDR2 LQKENI. V shed 2 bases and J 4 bases; nucleotides not matched to a gene: 2.

V and J are TRBV7-6 and TRBJ2-7; perhaps TRBD2 as D (5 bases). Germline values: CDR1 SGHVS, CDR2 FNYEAQ. The CDR3 consists of 15 residues. The V end was cut by 5 bases, the J end by 2 bases, with 16 bases between. The CDR3 reads CASSNPYGGPYEQYF. In nucleotides, the CDR3 is TGTGCCAGCAGCAACCCCTATGGCGGGCCCTACGAGCAGTACTTC. The full variable domain, completed using reference TRBV7-6 and TRBJ2-7, is GAGVSQSPRYKVTKRGQDVALRCDPISGHVSLYWYRQALGQGPEFLTYFNYEAQQDKSGLPNDRFSAERPEGSISTLTIQRTEQRDSAMYRCASSNPYGGPYEQYFGPGTRLTVT.

This chain links TRBV15 with TRBJ1-2; no definite D call. Trimming shortened V by 9 bases and J by 3 bases, and 14 bases separated the two germline ends. Germline-derived CDR1 and CDR2 are LNHNV and YYDKDF (reference sequence). CDR3 length: 13 amino acids. The CDR3 spells CATRPELDYGYTF. The CDR3 DNA follows: TGTGCCACGCGCCCGGAGTTGGACTATGGCTACACCTTC.

This chain joins TRBV29-1 and TRBJ2-5; D gene ambiguous. V gave up 4 bases and J gave up 2 bases, with 8 bases separating them. Germline assignment: CDR1 SQVTM and CDR2 ANQGSEA. There are 12 residues in the CDR3. CDR3 protein: CSVGVGQETQYF. In DNA form, the CDR3 reads TGCAGCGTTGGAGTCGGTCAAGAGACCCAGTACTTC.

This chain connects TRBV7-9 to TRBJ2-3; D possibly corresponds to TRBD1 (6 bases). CDR1 SEHNR and CDR2 FQNEAQ come from the germline V gene (reference sequence). Trimming pared 2 bases from V and 2 bases from J, leaving 11 bases between. The CDR3 covers 15 residues. The CDR3 here is CASSLMTGLTDTQYF. The CDR3 coding sequence is TGTGCCAGCAGCTTAATGACAGGACTCACAGATACGCAGTATTTT.

V usage is TRBV6-1 and J usage is TRBJ2-1; 7 bases agree with TRBD2. This CDR3 comprises 15 residues. Trimming took 1 base from V and 4 from J; bases not matched to a gene: 4. Germline loops: CDR1 MNHNS, CDR2 SASEGT. The CDR3 is CASSEGLAVYNEQFF. As DNA, the CDR3 is TGTGCCAGCAGTGAAGGGCTAGCGGTTTACAATGAGCAGTTCTTC.

This clone was seen a handful of times. The J gene is TRBJ1-1, the V gene TRBV6-1; 7 bases fit TRBD1. The germline CDR1 and CDR2 sequences are MNHNS and SASEGT. The CDR3 is 15 amino acids. V was clipped by 6 bases and J by 1 base; unmatched bases: 8. CDR3 region: CASRPGGQANTEAFF. The CDR3 DNA follows: TGTGCCAGCAGGCCAGGGGGTCAAGCGAACACTGAAGCTTTCTTT.

The rearrangement links TRBV7-7 to TRBJ2-7, with D possibly TRBD2 on 6 matching bases. Germline V lookup: CDR1 SSHAT, CDR2 FNYEAQ (reference sequence). V was pared by 5 bases and J by 3 bases, with 14 bases between. CDR3 length equals 14 residues. CDR3 amino acids: CASSPKPGGYEQYF. CDR3 nucleotide sequence: TGTGCCAGCAGCCCCAAACCCGGGGGCTACGAGCAGTACTTC.

As for this clone: Other DNA sequences of this sample code for an identical CDR3. The chain links TRBV5-4 to TRBJ2-3; D is possibly TRBD2 (6 bases). Germline V lookup: CDR1 SGHNT, CDR2 YYREEE (reference sequence). The CDR3 consists of 15 residues. The ends were cut back, 0 bases at V and 3 bases at J, with 11 bases in the middle. The CDR3 loop reads CASSLGGGRTDTQYF. CDR3 DNA: TGTGCCAGCAGCTTGGGTGGGGGGAGGACAGATACGCAGTATTTT.

The V call is TRBV15, the J call TRBJ2-7; tentatively, D is TRBD1 (6 bases). V was shortened by 0 bases and J by 6 bases, with 15 bases between the two germline ends. Germline V gene lookup returns CDR1 LNHNV and CDR2 YYDKDF (reference sequence). The CDR3 totals 15 residues. In DNA, the CDR3 is TGTGCCACCAGCAGAGATAAGGGGGTGGTGAGCGAGCAGTACTTC. Its translation: CATSRDKGVVSEQYF.